This T cell receptor (beta chain) was documented in a study of OX40 agonist ivuxolimab in advanced cancers. Study-level information: Allowance was made for prior anti-PD-1, anti-PD-L1 or anti-CTLA-4 therapy, and approximately 41% had some. Of the patients, three showed partial responses, one with hepatocellular carcinoma and two with cutaneous melanoma.

With 5 bases removed from V and 4 bases from J, the gap between germline ends came to 12 bases. This CDR3 region has 15 residues. CDR1 is SGHAT, CDR2 FQNNGV, per germline. Details on this clone: The antigen remains undetermined. Other DNA sequences in the same sample also yield this CDR3.

Study-level findings and limits: CD8+ T cells were the subset that, on average, had more expanded clones than CD4+.

Sequenced by immunoSEQ multiplex PCR; TCRdb stores in-frame clones only, minus some. The sample carries 50,000 to 65,000 clones, roughly 89% recorded once. The clonotype was recovered from an adult with an advanced solid tumor such as melanoma, head and neck, liver or kidney cancer. The rearrangement uses TRBV11-2 and TRBJ2-6; TRBD1 is a possible D gene (6 bases). The specimen comprised CD4+ or CD8+ T cells sorted from blood, sampled in a trial of the OX40 agonist ivuxolimab. CDR3 protein: CASSQQGSGANVLTF. The CDR3 DNA follows: TGTGCCAGCAGCCAACAGGGTTCCGGGGCCAACGTCCTGACTTTC.